The 28 T cell receptor beta chains given below trace back to one sample, sequenced in a study of OX40 agonist ivuxolimab in advanced cancers. Measured with immunoSEQ multiplex PCR; TCRdb has only the in-frame clones, and not every one. The sample lists roughly 70,000 clones; approximately 90% were seen once. The starting material was CD4+ or CD8+ T cells sorted from blood, obtained in a trial of the OX40 agonist ivuxolimab. The source is an adult with an advanced solid tumor such as melanoma, head and neck, liver or kidney cancer.

CDR3 sequence: CASNYADTTYEQYF. The CDR3 region has the DNA TGTGCCAGCAACTACGCTGACACCACCTACGAGCAGTACTTC. The rearrangement joins TRBV5-6 to TRBJ2-7; no firm D call. Germline V gene lookup returns CDR1 SGHDT and CDR2 YYEEEE. CDR3 length: 14 residues. V gave up 6 bases and J gave up 2 bases, with 15 bases separating them.

The chain is built from TRBV18 and TRBJ2-2; 7 bases fit TRBD2. The ends lost 2 bases at V and 1 base at J; junction bases unmatched: 1. Germline-derived CDR1 and CDR2 are KGHSH and LQKENI. This CDR3 contains 15 residues. CDR3 DNA: TGTGCCAGCTCACCAGGACTAGTGAACACCGGGGAGCTGTTTTTT. This sequence encodes CASSPGLVNTGELFF.

This rearrangement joins TRBV2 to TRBJ2-5; 8 bases map to TRBD2. The CDR3 is 13 residues long. Looked up from germline, CDR1 is SNHLY and CDR2 is FYNNEI. The V segment lost 6 bases and the J segment 2 bases; nucleotides outside the gene matches: 2. CDR3 DNA: TGTGCCAGCAGGAAGCGGGAGCAAGAGACCCAGTACTTC. This translates into CASRKREQETQYF.

The CDR3 DNA is TGTGCCTGGAGCCACGGGAGTAAGGGAGAGACCCAGTACTTC. As protein: CAWSHGSKGETQYF. This rearrangement joins TRBV30 to TRBJ2-5, with D maybe TRBD2 (6 bases). CDR1 is GTSNPN, CDR2 SVGIG, per germline (reference sequence). V lost 3 bases and J 4 bases, leaving 15 bases between the germline ends. The CDR3 covers 14 residues.

The chain joins TRBV7-3 to TRBJ2-5, with D perhaps matching TRBD2 (6 bases). CDR1 is SGHTA and CDR2 is FQGTGA in the germline V gene. CDR3 length equals 13 residues. Trimming cost V 5 bases and J 3 bases, with 10 bases left between them. The CDR3 coding sequence is TGTGCCAGCAGCCGTGGGGGGAAAGAGACCCAGTACTTC. Amino acids: CASSRGGKETQYF.

This clone appeared a few times. The chain combines TRBV30 with TRBJ1-5; 8 positions agree with TRBD1. Germline CDR1 reads GTSNPN; CDR2 reads SVGIG (reference sequence). Trimming took 5 bases from V and 6 from J; bases not matched to a gene: 6. The CDR3 totals 13 residues. The CDR3 DNA is TGTGCCTGGGAACAGGGGGAAGGTCAGCCCCAGCATTTT. Translating it yields CAWEQGEGQPQHF.

A single count supports this clone. The V and J genes are TRBV7-8 and TRBJ2-1, with TRBD2 matching over 8 bases. The germline V gene has CDR1 SGHVS and CDR2 FQNEAQ. V shed 5 bases, J shed 2 bases, and the junction held 5 bases outside the gene matches. This CDR3 has 15 amino acids. The CDR3 here is CASSTSGSPYNEQFF. CDR3 in DNA: TGTGCCAGCAGCACGAGCGGGAGCCCCTACAATGAGCAGTTCTTC.

V gene TRBV19 combines with J gene TRBJ2-1, with D hard to call. Trimming cost V 4 bases and J 7 bases, with 8 bases left between them. CDR3 length equals 12 residues. CDR1 LNHDA and CDR2 SQIVND come from the germline V gene (reference sequence). This chain's CDR3 is CASSSSENEQFF. CDR3 DNA: TGTGCCAGTAGTAGTTCCGAAAATGAGCAGTTCTTC.

V and J are TRBV5-1 and TRBJ1-2, with D maybe TRBD1 (5 bases). The length of the CDR3 is 18 residues. From germline, CDR1 is SGHRS and CDR2 YFSETQ. Deletions cut 0 bases from V and 2 bases from J, with 20 bases between. The CDR3 nucleotides are TGCGCCAGCAGCTTGGCCCCGGGACCGCGAGGGTCCAACTATGGCTACACCTTC. Translated: CASSLAPGPRGSNYGYTF. The variable domain in full, with the rest retrieved from reference TRBV5-1 and TRBJ1-2, is KAGVTQTPRYLIKTRGQQVTLSCSPISGHRSVSWYQQTPGQGLQFLFEYFSETQRNKGNFPGRFSGRQFSNSRSEMNVSTLELGDSALYLCASSLAPGPRGSNYGYTFGSGTRLTVV.

The V gene is TRBV5-1, the J gene TRBJ2-7; D may be TRBD1 or TRBD2 (7 bases each). V gave up 3 bases and J gave up 4 bases, with 14 bases separating them. Germline V gene data show CDR1 as SGHRS and CDR2 as YFSETQ. This CDR3 has 14 residues. The CDR3 reads CASSSRQGGYEQYF. CDR3 nucleotides: TGCGCCAGCAGCTCGAGACAGGGAGGGTACGAGCAGTACTTC. Variable domain in full (rest from reference TRBV5-1 and TRBJ2-7): KAGVTQTPRYLIKTRGQQVTLSCSPISGHRSVSWYQQTPGQGLQFLFEYFSETQRNKGNFPGRFSGRQFSNSRSEMNVSTLELGDSALYLCASSSRQGGYEQYFGPGTRLTVT.

The J gene is TRBJ1-5, the V gene TRBV10-3; D is uncertain. CDR1 is ENHRY, CDR2 SYGVKD, per germline. This CDR3 comprises 13 residues. V was cut by 0 bases and J by 9 bases, with 9 bases left in between. This chain's CDR3 is CAISESVSMPQHF. The CDR3 DNA follows: TGTGCCATCAGTGAGTCGGTGTCCATGCCCCAGCATTTT.

This clone was recorded a few times. CDR3 in amino acids: CASSLVRLAGGSNTGELFF. The CDR3 bases are TGTGCCAGCAGCTTAGTAAGGCTAGCGGGAGGTTCGAACACCGGGGAGCTGTTTTTT. This rearrangement joins TRBV11-3 to TRBJ2-2, with 11 bases fitting TRBD2. Trimming removed 1 base from V and 0 bases from J; junction bases left unmatched: 7. CDR1 is SGHNT, CDR2 YENEEA, per germline. The CDR3 length is 19 residues.

The gene calls are TRBV28 and TRBJ2-2; D remains unclear. CDR3 length: 14 amino acids. Trimming removed 6 bases from V and 1 base from J, with 9 bases in between. Germline loops: CDR1 MDHEN, CDR2 SYDVKM. The CDR3 spells CASSPNMNTGELFF. CDR3 DNA sequence: TGTGCCAGCAGCCCAAATATGAACACCGGGGAGCTGTTTTTT. The full variable domain, with the rest looked up from reference TRBV28 and TRBJ2-2, is DVKVTQSSRYLVKRTGEKVFLECVQDMDHENMFWYRQDPGLGLRLIYFSYDVKMKEKGDIPEGYSVSREKKERFSLILESASTNQTSMYLCASSPNMNTGELFFGEGSRLTVL.

This clone came up once. CDR3 amino acids: CASSLVRESYEQYF. The CDR3 region has the DNA TGTGCCAGCAGCTTAGTTCGCGAATCCTACGAGCAGTACTTC. The chain recombines TRBV7-8 with TRBJ2-7, with no clear D. With 1 base removed from V and 1 base from J, the gap between germline ends came to 8 bases. Germline-derived CDR1 and CDR2 are SGHVS and FQNEAQ. The CDR3 loop spans 14 amino acids.

This chain connects TRBV27 to TRBJ2-7; the D is unclear. Between the trimmed V and J ends, which lost 4 bases and 1 base, there was a span of 5 bases. The germline V gene has CDR1 MNHEY and CDR2 SMNVEV (reference sequence). This CDR3 is 12 amino acids long. The CDR3 sequence is CASSSQSYEQYF. The CDR3 DNA reads as TGTGCCAGCAGTTCCCAATCCTACGAGCAGTACTTC.

The V and J genes are TRBV14 and TRBJ2-7, with TRBD1 as a possible D gene (6 bases). V lost 1 base, J lost 4 bases, and 14 bases lay in between. Germline V gene sequence: CDR1 SGHDN, CDR2 FVKESK. The CDR3 has 15 residues. The CDR3 DNA follows: TGTGCCAGCAGCCAAGTTGGACAGCCTCCTTACGAGCAGTACTTC. It is translated as CASSQVGQPPYEQYF.

This sequence joins TRBV10-3 and TRBJ2-2, with TRBD2 as a possible D gene (5 bases). V was cut by 2 bases and J by 6 bases, with 13 bases left in between. Germline CDR1 is ENHRY and CDR2 is SYGVKD. The CDR3 has 15 amino acids. CDR3 amino acids: CAISESLAGAGELFF. The CDR3 DNA sequence: TGTGCCATCAGTGAGAGTCTAGCCGGAGCCGGGGAGCTGTTTTTT.

The chain recombines TRBV11-2 with TRBJ2-1; D uncertain. Germline V gene data show CDR1 as SGHAT and CDR2 as FQNNGV. The CDR3 consists of 14 residues. V was clipped by 1 base and J by 3 bases, with 7 bases between them. CDR3 protein: CASSLASNYNEQFF. The CDR3 DNA reads as TGTGCCAGCAGCTTAGCTTCCAACTACAATGAGCAGTTCTTC.

The chain combines TRBV7-9 with TRBJ2-4, with TRBD2 matching 9 bases. This CDR3 contains 14 residues. Germline V CDR1 and CDR2: SEHNR, FQNEAQ (reference sequence). V shed 5 bases and J 8 bases; nucleotides not matched to a gene: 7. The CDR3: CASSLSGSSHIQYF. CDR3 DNA sequence: TGTGCCAGCAGCCTTAGCGGGAGTTCACACATTCAGTACTTC. The full variable domain, with the rest looked up from reference TRBV7-9 and TRBJ2-4, is DTGVSQNPRHKITKRGQNVTFRCDPISEHNRLYWYRQTLGQGPEFLTYFQNEAQLEKSRLLSDRFSAERPKGSFSTLEIQRTEQGDSAMYLCASSLSGSSHIQYFGAGTRLSVL.

This rearrangement joins TRBV15 to TRBJ2-5, with unresolved D. Germline V gene data show CDR1 as LNHNV and CDR2 as YYDKDF (reference sequence). Trimming took off 5 bases at V and 1 base at J, with 17 bases between the two ends. The CDR3 spans 16 residues. The CDR3 spells CATSVLWGGPQETQYF. The CDR3 DNA is TGTGCCACCAGCGTTCTGTGGGGTGGCCCCCAAGAGACCCAGTACTTC.

This rearrangement joins TRBV5-1 to TRBJ1-6; 10 nucleotides agree with TRBD1. The CDR3 runs to 17 residues. Germline loops: CDR1 SGHRS, CDR2 YFSETQ. V was pared by 3 bases and J by 5 bases, with 8 bases of the junction left unmatched. CDR3 region: CASSSQGTGVNNSPLHF. CDR3 DNA sequence: TGCGCCAGCAGCTCCCAAGGGACAGGGGTGAATAATTCACCCCTCCACTTT. Filled out from reference TRBV5-1 and TRBJ1-6, the complete variable domain reads KAGVTQTPRYLIKTRGQQVTLSCSPISGHRSVSWYQQTPGQGLQFLFEYFSETQRNKGNFPGRFSGRQFSNSRSEMNVSTLELGDSALYLCASSSQGTGVNNSPLHFGNGTRLTVT.

The rearrangement links TRBV7-9 to TRBJ1-2; maybe TRBD1 (6 bases). The CDR3 covers 13 residues. V gave up 5 bases and J gave up 7 bases, with 14 bases separating them. The germline V gene encodes CDR1 SEHNR and CDR2 FQNEAQ (reference sequence). The CDR3 nucleotides are TGTGCCAGCAGCGAAACAGGGTTGGGTGGCTACACCTTC. This codes for CASSETGLGGYTF.

The J gene is TRBJ2-5, the V gene TRBV28; TRBD1 is a possible D gene (6 bases). Trimming cost V 2 bases and J 5 bases, with 15 bases left between them. CDR1 and CDR2 from the germline V gene are MDHEN and SYDVKM. The CDR3 loop spans 15 amino acids. The CDR3 loop is CASSLGQTPGETQYF. The CDR3 DNA reads as TGTGCCAGCAGTTTAGGACAGACTCCCGGGGAGACCCAGTACTTC.

The rearrangement uses TRBV7-2 and TRBJ2-2, with a possible D match to TRBD2 (5 bases). CDR1 and CDR2 from the germline V gene are SGHTA and FQGNSA. The CDR3 has 18 amino acids. The V and J ends lost 2 bases and 2 bases respectively, with 18 bases between them. The CDR3 here is CASSLSPARVANTGELFF. Written as DNA, the CDR3 is TGTGCCAGCAGCTTATCTCCGGCGCGGGTTGCCAACACCGGGGAGCTGTTTTTT.

The chain combines TRBV6-1 with TRBJ2-2; D assignment may be TRBD1 or TRBD2 (5 bases each). V was trimmed by 7 bases and J by 6 bases, leaving 18 bases between them. The CDR3 consists of 15 residues. The germline gives CDR1 MNHNS, CDR2 SASEGT. The CDR3 protein is CASTPGRWGSGELFF. CDR3 in DNA: TGTGCCAGCACCCCGGGACGGTGGGGATCCGGGGAGCTGTTTTTT.

J is TRBJ1-2 and V is TRBV19; no reliable D call. The ends were cut back, 2 bases at V and 5 bases at J, with 12 bases in the middle. CDR1 is LNHDA and CDR2 is SQIVND in the germline V gene (reference sequence). The CDR3 is 14 residues long. CDR3 amino acids: CASSIQARRYGYTF. The DNA of the CDR3 is TGTGCCAGTAGTATACAGGCAAGGCGTTATGGCTACACCTTC.

The chain recombines TRBV6-4 with TRBJ1-3, with D tentatively TRBD1 (6 bases). The V end lost 6 bases, the J end lost 2 bases, and 14 bases lay between the germline ends. Germline loops: CDR1 MRHNA, CDR2 SNTAGT. There are 15 residues in the CDR3. The CDR3 DNA is TGTGCCAGCAGCGAAGACGGACAGCCTGGAAACACCATATATTTT. Protein sequence: CASSEDGQPGNTIYF.

The V gene is TRBV5-6, the J gene TRBJ2-3; TRBD2 agrees at 16 bases. Trimming took 4 bases from V and 4 from J; bases not matched to a gene: 12. Germline CDR1 is SGHDT and CDR2 is YYEEEE. The CDR3 length is 19 residues. The CDR3 loop is CASSRVPGLAGGMADTQYF. DNA of the CDR3: TGTGCCAGCAGCCGCGTCCCGGGACTAGCGGGAGGGATGGCAGATACGCAGTATTTT.